Included here is one T cell receptor beta chain sequence, with context. This sample stems from a study of beta chain features in type 1 diabetes. The trim removed 8 bases at V and 7 bases at J, leaving 8 bases unmatched. Looked up from germline, CDR1 is MGHDK and CDR2 is SYGVNS. This CDR3 is built from 14 residues. All of the isolated RNA was reverse transcribed, so expressed TCRB transcripts were sequenced. Repertoires were generated with immunoSEQ multiplex PCR, while TCRdb's copy carries only in-frame clones and drops some. This sample has 810,000 or so clones; roughly 16% occur once, and the top ten carry around 0.02%.

Sequenced: naive CD4+ T cells from blood. The chain combines TRBV25-1 with TRBJ2-2; 9 nucleotides align to TRBD1. This receptor was obtained from a woman aged 18-29 years in good health. Written as DNA, the CDR3 is TGTGCCAGCCAAATACAGGGGGCTGGCGGGGAGCTGTTTTTT. Its protein product is CASQIQGAGGELFF.